What follows are 20 T cell receptor beta chains derived from one specimen sequenced in a study of beta chain features in type 1 diabetes (dated by TCRdb to between 2017 and 2018). Study-level results and caveats: Type 1 diabetes patients showed a moderate but significant shortening of TCRB CDR3 length in all four CD4+ subsets.

Their antigens remain unidentified. The method behind the library was the immunoSEQ multiplex PCR assay. The entire amount of isolated RNA was reverse transcribed using the High Capacity cDNA Reverse Transcription Kit, so the sequenced TCRB transcripts were expressed ones. Held by TCRdb, this immuneACCESS table contains in-frame sequences only and omits some clones. Under half of the omission traces to an unresolved V gene where checked; the cause of the rest is unknown. The table for this sample lists about 240,000 clones; 11% to 15% of them were counted only once. Clones ranked in the top ten supply roughly 0.019% of the sample. The sample consisted of naive CD4+ T cells from blood. The intended sense of this specimen's cell subset or site label: true naive CD4+ T cells. These receptors originate from a man aged 25-45 years with type 1 diabetes.

Only a few counts were recorded for this clone. The rearrangement joins TRBV4-2 to TRBJ2-2, with D possibly TRBD2 on 6 matching bases. The germline CDR1 and CDR2 sequences are LGHNA and YNFKEQ. The germline V and J ends were trimmed by 10 bases and 1 base, with 13 bases remaining between them. The length of the CDR3 is 14 residues. The CDR3 DNA is TGTGCCATGGCGCTGGGGGGGAACACCGGGGAGCTGTTTTTT. This gives the protein CAMALGGNTGELFF.

The chain is built from TRBV6-4 and TRBJ1-1, with 7 bases lining up with TRBD1. Unmatched junction bases numbered 2, after V lost 6 bases and J lost 1 base. CDR1 and CDR2 from the germline V gene are MRHNA and SNTAGT. The CDR3 totals 13 residues. DNA of the CDR3: TGTGCCAGCAGCGGGACAGCGAACACTGAAGCTTTCTTT. It yields the protein CASSGTANTEAFF.

This clone was detected a few times. The CDR3 protein is CASSPDSGNQPQHF. The CDR3 bases are TGTGCCAGCAGCCCGGACAGCGGCAATCAGCCCCAGCATTTT. The chain recombines TRBV6-5 with TRBJ1-5; TRBD1 is a possible D gene (6 bases). The CDR3 is 14 amino acids. V dropped 6 bases and J dropped 2 bases, with 11 bases sitting between them. Germline loops: CDR1 MNHEY, CDR2 SVGAGI.

As DNA, the CDR3 is TGCGCCAGCAGCCCAGAGCCTATTAATTATGGCTACACCTTC. Translated, it gives CASSPEPINYGYTF. The chain carries TRBV4-1 and TRBJ1-2; D is ambiguous. Between the trimmed V and J ends, which lost 4 bases and 5 bases, there was a span of 14 bases. Per the germline V gene, CDR1 is MGHRA and CDR2 is YSYEKL. This CDR3 comprises 14 residues.

V and J are TRBV19 and TRBJ2-6; TRBD1 agrees at 9 bases. From germline, CDR1 is LNHDA and CDR2 SQIVND (reference sequence). The J segment lost 0 bases and the V segment lost 3 bases, leaving 9 bases of the junction unmatched. The CDR3 spans 19 residues. Here the CDR3 reads CASSIVRDRELSGANVLTF. CDR3 in DNA: TGTGCCAGTAGTATCGTCCGGGACAGGGAACTCTCTGGGGCCAACGTCCTGACTTTC.

The DNA of the CDR3 is TGTGCCAGCAGGATGGGACTAGCGGGAGGCCCCGGGGAGCTGTTTTTT. Encoded protein: CASRMGLAGGPGELFF. The rearrangement links TRBV7-9 to TRBJ2-2, with 15 bases fitting TRBD2. This CDR3 is 16 amino acids long. J was trimmed by 6 bases and V by 6 bases; bases with no gene match: 5. Germline CDR1 reads SEHNR; CDR2 reads FQNEAQ (reference sequence).

The V call is TRBV19, the J call TRBJ1-1; TRBD1 aligns across 9 bases. The CDR3 runs to 15 residues. V shed 3 bases and J 0 bases; nucleotides not matched to a gene: 2. The germline gives CDR1 LNHDA, CDR2 SQIVND (reference sequence). Here the CDR3 DNA reads TGTGCCAGTAGTATGGGACAGGGCATGAACACTGAAGCTTTCTTT. This translates into CASSMGQGMNTEAFF.

This clone has more than one count but fewer than ten. V and J are TRBV14 and TRBJ1-1; 9 nucleotides agree with TRBD1. After removal of 5 bases from V and 1 base from J, the junction contained 2 bases not matched to a gene. The CDR3 is 14 residues long. From germline, CDR1 is SGHDN and CDR2 FVKESK. The chain's CDR3 is CASSTGGGNTEAFF. The CDR3 coding sequence is TGTGCCAGCAGCACAGGGGGCGGGAACACTGAAGCTTTCTTT.

This clone was seen a handful of times. This chain uses TRBV5-1 with TRBJ2-1; possible D gene TRBD1, 5 bases. The CDR3 spans 14 residues. V was cut by 2 bases and J by 5 bases, with 11 bases left in between. Germline CDR1 SGHRS, CDR2 YFSETQ. Written as DNA, the CDR3 is TGCGCCAGCAGCTTCCAGGGAACAGACAATGAGCAGTTCTTC. Translating it yields CASSFQGTDNEQFF.

The chain uses TRBV4-1 and TRBJ2-1; D perhaps matches TRBD2 (7 bases). The CDR3 totals 19 residues. The V gene lost 0 bases and the J gene lost 7 bases, with 25 bases spanning the gap. From germline, CDR1 is MGHRA and CDR2 YSYEKL. The CDR3, as DNA: TGCGCCAGCAGCCAAGATGCTGGAACAGGGAGGGCTAGTAGGAATGAGCAGTTCTTC. Protein: CASSQDAGTGRASRNEQFF.

Only a few counts were recorded for this clone. V and J are TRBV7-9 and TRBJ1-2; 12 bases match TRBD1. The CDR3 loop spans 15 amino acids. V was clipped by 5 bases and J by 4 bases; unmatched bases: 5. The germline V gene encodes CDR1 SEHNR and CDR2 FQNEAQ (reference sequence). The CDR3 region is CASSRGTGGTYGYTF. CDR3 coding DNA: TGTGCCAGCAGCCGAGGGACAGGGGGCACCTATGGCTACACCTTC.

Many counts were recorded for this clone. J is TRBJ1-4 and V is TRBV23-1; D not certain. TRBV23-1 carries the ORF label, with uncertain function. The V end lost 6 bases, the J end lost 8 bases, and 19 bases lay between the germline ends. There are 15 residues in the CDR3. The CDR3 is CASRPPGGVWEKLFF. The CDR3 bases are TGCGCCAGCAGGCCACCAGGAGGCGTCTGGGAAAAACTGTTTTTT.

This CDR3 reads CACISLAGVPYEQYF. The CDR3 DNA reads TGTGCCTGTATTTCCCTTGCAGGGGTTCCCTACGAGCAGTACTTC. This chain connects TRBV30 to TRBJ2-7; D is possibly TRBD1 (6 bases). The V gene lost 6 bases and the J gene lost 2 bases, with 20 bases spanning the gap. Per germline, CDR1 GTSNPN and CDR2 SVGIG (reference sequence). CDR3 size: 15 residues.

As regards this clone: One end of the junction varies from germline; a read error may be responsible. This chain links TRBV7-7 with TRBJ2-7; 7 bases match TRBD1. Germline values: CDR1 SSHAT, CDR2 FNYEAQ (reference sequence). This CDR3 spans 14 amino acids. In nucleotides, the CDR3 is TGTGCTAGCAGCCACCGGGACAGACCCTACGAGCAGTACTTC. This encodes CASSHRDRPYEQYF.

This clone was counted a few times. The chain uses TRBV7-2 and TRBJ1-1; TRBD1 matches at 8 bases. Germline CDR1 and CDR2: SGHTA and FQGNSA. The trim removed 5 bases at V and 1 base at J, leaving 12 bases unmatched. The CDR3 consists of 17 residues. CDR3 residues: CASSPVGQGAGNTEAFF. The CDR3 region has the DNA TGTGCCAGCAGCCCTGTAGGGCAGGGGGCAGGGAACACTGAAGCTTTCTTT.

This sequence joins TRBV9 and TRBJ1-1; D not resolved. The CDR3 contains 13 residues. CDR1 SGDLS and CDR2 YYNGEE come from the germline V gene. Trimming took off 0 bases at V and 3 bases at J, with 6 bases between the two ends. The CDR3 nucleotides are TGTGCCAGCAGCGTAGAGTCGGACACTGAAGCTTTCTTT. Its protein product is CASSVESDTEAFF.

J is TRBJ1-2 and V is TRBV7-9, with 7 bases identical to TRBD1. This CDR3 has 14 residues. Germline values: CDR1 SEHNR, CDR2 FQNEAQ (reference sequence). The ends lost 1 base at V and 3 bases at J; junction bases unmatched: 2. The chain's CDR3 is CASSLGGQDYGYTF. The CDR3 DNA reads as TGTGCCAGCAGCTTAGGTGGACAGGACTATGGCTACACCTTC. Based on the CDR3 plus reference TRBV7-9 and TRBJ1-2, the full variable domain is DTGVSQNPRHKITKRGQNVTFRCDPISEHNRLYWYRQTLGQGPEFLTYFQNEAQLEKSRLLSDRFSAERPKGSFSTLEIQRTEQGDSAMYLCASSLGGQDYGYTFGSGTRLTVV.

In this sample, this clone turned up a few times. The J gene is TRBJ1-5, the V gene TRBV21-1. TRBV21-1 is marked as a pseudogene. This CDR3 is built from 15 residues. The CDR3 protein is CASSGRDCSNQPQHF. CDR3 DNA: TGTGCCAGCAGCGGCCGGGACTGTAGCAATCAGCCCCAGCATTTT.

This clone was picked up a small number of times. The V call is TRBV10-3, the J call TRBJ2-1; D perhaps matches TRBD1 (6 bases). CDR3 length: 12 amino acids. Germline lookup yields CDR1 ENHRY and CDR2 SYGVKD. V lost 4 bases and J 10 bases, leaving 11 bases between the germline ends. The CDR3 DNA reads TGTGCCATCAGTGGATCAGGGGACGAGCAGTTCTTC. It yields the protein CAISGSGDEQFF.

This clone has more than one count but fewer than ten. In nucleotides, the CDR3 is TGTGCCTGGAGCGGGGGGCGCAGGGGATTCTACGAGCAGTACTTC. It is translated as CAWSGGRRGFYEQYF. This chain uses TRBV30 with TRBJ2-7, with a tentative D call TRBD2 (7 bases). V was pared by 3 bases and J by 3 bases, with 18 bases between. Germline V lookup: CDR1 GTSNPN, CDR2 SVGIG (reference sequence). The CDR3 is 15 residues long.